This T cell receptor (beta chain) was recovered during a study of blood T cell repertoires in COVID-19. In its sample, this clone was seen once. Only in-frame clones appear in the TCRdb table, and some are missing; sequencing was by immunoSEQ multiplex PCR. This table has 120,000 or so clones, approximately 80% appearing once. Trimming took off 4 bases at V and 0 bases at J, with 7 bases between the two ends. Germline assignment: CDR1 SGDLS and CDR2 YYNGEE. The CDR3 extends over 13 amino acids. The receptor was isolated from a middle-aged man with active or convalescent COVID-19. The chain is built from TRBV9 and TRBJ1-1; D is unclear. Sequenced sample: peripheral blood. The CDR3 reads CASSPQVNTEAFF. CDR3 nucleotides: TGTGCCAGCAGCCCTCAGGTGAACACTGAAGCTTTCTTT. Looking up the rest from reference TRBV9 and TRBJ1-1 gives the full variable domain: DSGVTQTPKHLITATGQRVTLRCSPRSGDLSVYWYQQSLDQGLQFLIQYYNGEERAKGNILERFSAQQFPDLHSELNLSSLELGDSALYFCASSPQVNTEAFFGQGTRLTVV.